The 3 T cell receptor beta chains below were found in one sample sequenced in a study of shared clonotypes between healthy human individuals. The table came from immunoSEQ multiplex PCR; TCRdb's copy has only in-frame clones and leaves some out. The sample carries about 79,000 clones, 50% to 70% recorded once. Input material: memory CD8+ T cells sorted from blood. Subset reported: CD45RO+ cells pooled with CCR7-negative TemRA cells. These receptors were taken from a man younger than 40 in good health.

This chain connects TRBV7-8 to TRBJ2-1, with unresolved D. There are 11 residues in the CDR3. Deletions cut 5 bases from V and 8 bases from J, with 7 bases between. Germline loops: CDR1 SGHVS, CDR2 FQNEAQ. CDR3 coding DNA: TGTGCCAGCAGCCCCGTGCATGAGCAGTTCTTC. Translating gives CASSPVHEQFF.

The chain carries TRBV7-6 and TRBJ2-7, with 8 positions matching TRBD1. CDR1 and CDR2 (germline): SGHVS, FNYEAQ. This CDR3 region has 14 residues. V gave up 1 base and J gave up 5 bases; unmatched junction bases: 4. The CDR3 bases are TGTGCCAGCAGCTTAGTGCAGGGGGCCCACGAGCAGTACTTC. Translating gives CASSLVQGAHEQYF.

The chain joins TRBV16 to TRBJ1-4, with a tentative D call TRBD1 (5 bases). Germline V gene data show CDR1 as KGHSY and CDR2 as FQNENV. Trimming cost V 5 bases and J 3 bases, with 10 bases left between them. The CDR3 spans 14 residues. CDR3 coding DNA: TGTGCCAGCAGCTGGACAAGCTCTAATGAAAAACTGTTTTTT. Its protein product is CASSWTSSNEKLFF.